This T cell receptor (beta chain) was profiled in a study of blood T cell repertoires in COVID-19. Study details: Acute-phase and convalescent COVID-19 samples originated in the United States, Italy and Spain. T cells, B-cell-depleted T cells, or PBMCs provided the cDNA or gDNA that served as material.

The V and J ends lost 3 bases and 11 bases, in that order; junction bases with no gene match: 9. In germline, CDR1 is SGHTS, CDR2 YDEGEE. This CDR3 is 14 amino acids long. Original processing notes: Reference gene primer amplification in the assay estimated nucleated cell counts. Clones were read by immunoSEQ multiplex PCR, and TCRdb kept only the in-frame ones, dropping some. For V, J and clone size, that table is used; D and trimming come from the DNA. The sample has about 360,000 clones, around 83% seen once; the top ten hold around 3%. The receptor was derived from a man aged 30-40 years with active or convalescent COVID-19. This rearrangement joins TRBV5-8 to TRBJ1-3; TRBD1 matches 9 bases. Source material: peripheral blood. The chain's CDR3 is CASSSRQGGSAIYF. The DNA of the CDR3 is TGTGCCAGCAGCTCTCGACAGGGGGGATCGGCCATATATTTT.